This T cell receptor beta chain was observed in a study of T cells after yellow fever vaccination. This clonotype has a count of ten or more. Its antigen is undetermined. In TCRdb, the 5' RACE reads were re-called with MiXCR into one record per CDR3 protein. The sample lists 150,000 to 200,000 distinct CDR3 sequences, 6.2% occurring once. Overall study findings and caveats: At under 97% for CD4 and 70% to 90% for CD8, most primary-vaccination clones showed up again after the booster.

The ends were cut back, 5 bases at V and 5 bases at J, with 15 bases in the middle. This CDR3 has 13 residues. Looked up from germline, CDR1 is SQVTM and CDR2 is ANQGSEA. This specimen was CD4+ T cells sorted from PBMCs, taken on the day of the first yellow fever vaccination. V is TRBV29-1 and J is TRBJ2-5; tentatively, D is TRBD1 (5 bases). This receptor was taken from a man younger than 35 who received the YFV17D yellow fever vaccine. The CDR3 DNA follows: TGCAGCGTTATTAACAGGTTTACGGAGACCCAGTACTTC. Amino acid sequence: CSVINRFTETQYF. The full variable domain, its missing parts supplied by reference TRBV29-1 and TRBJ2-5, is SAVISQKPSRDICQRGTSLTIQCQVDSQVTMMFWYRQQPGQSLTLIATANQGSEATYESGFVIDKFPISRPNLTFSTLTVSNMSPEDSSIYLCSVINRFTETQYFGPGTRLLVL.